This TCR beta chain originates from a study of neurological immune-mediated disorders. This clonotype was found many times. It was by 5'RACE with 10-nucleotide random UMIs that the cDNA was made. TCRdb ran MiXCR on the 5' RACE reads and lists one entry per CDR3 protein. The sample has fewer than 30,000 distinct CDR3 sequences, 10% to 15% seen once. V was trimmed by 0 bases and J by 6 bases, leaving 16 bases between them. The germline V gene encodes CDR1 SGHRS and CDR2 YFSETQ. The CDR3 has 16 residues. The TCR originated in a woman aged 55-69 years with HTLV-1-associated myelopathy (HAM/TSP). Sample: PBMCs. The chain has TRBV5-1 and TRBJ2-1; a possible D gene is TRBD2 (5 bases). The CDR3 loop is CASSLAGKPLGNEQFF. CDR3 DNA sequence: TGCGCCAGCAGCTTGGCCGGGAAGCCCCTGGGCAATGAGCAGTTCTTC.